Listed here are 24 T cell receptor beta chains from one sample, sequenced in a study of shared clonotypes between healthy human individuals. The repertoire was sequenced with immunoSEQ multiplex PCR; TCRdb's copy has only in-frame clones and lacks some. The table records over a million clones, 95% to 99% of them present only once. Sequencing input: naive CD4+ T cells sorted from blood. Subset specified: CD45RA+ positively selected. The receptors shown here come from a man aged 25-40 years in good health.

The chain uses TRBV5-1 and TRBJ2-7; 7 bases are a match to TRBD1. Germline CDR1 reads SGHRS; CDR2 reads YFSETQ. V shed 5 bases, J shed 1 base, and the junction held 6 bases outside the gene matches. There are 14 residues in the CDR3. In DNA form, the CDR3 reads TGCGCCAGCAGGCCTCCGGGACAGTCCTACGAGCAGTACTTC. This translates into CASRPPGQSYEQYF.

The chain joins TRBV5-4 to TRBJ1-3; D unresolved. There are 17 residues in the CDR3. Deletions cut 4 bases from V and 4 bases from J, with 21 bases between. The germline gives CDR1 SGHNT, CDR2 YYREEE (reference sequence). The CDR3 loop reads CASSLIRPGSVGNTIYF. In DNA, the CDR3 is TGTGCCAGCAGCCTAATTAGACCCGGTAGTGTCGGAAACACCATATATTTT.

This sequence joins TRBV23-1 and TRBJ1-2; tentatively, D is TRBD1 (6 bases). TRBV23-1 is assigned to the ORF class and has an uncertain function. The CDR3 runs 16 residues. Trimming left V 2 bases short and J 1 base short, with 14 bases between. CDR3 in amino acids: CASSQGRGKNNYGYTF. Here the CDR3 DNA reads TGCGCCAGCAGTCAAGGCAGGGGTAAAAATAACTATGGCTACACCTTC.

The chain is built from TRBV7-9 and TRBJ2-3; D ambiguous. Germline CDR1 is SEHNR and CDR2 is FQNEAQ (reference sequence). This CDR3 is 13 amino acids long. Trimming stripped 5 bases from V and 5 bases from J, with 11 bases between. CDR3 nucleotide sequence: TGTGCCAGCAGCCCGTCACGTGGAGATACGCAGTATTTT. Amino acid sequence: CASSPSRGDTQYF.

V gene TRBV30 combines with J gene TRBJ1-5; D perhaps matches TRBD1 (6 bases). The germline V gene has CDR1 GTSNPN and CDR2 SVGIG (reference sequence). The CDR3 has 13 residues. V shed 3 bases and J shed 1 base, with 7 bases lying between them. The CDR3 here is CAWRRGSNQPQHF. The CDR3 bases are TGTGCCTGGAGGAGGGGGAGCAATCAGCCCCAGCATTTT.

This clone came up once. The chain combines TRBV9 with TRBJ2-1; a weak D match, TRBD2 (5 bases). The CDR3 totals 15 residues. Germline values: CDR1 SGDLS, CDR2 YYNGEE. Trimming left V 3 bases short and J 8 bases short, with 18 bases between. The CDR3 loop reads CASSAIPTGSDEQFF. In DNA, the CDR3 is TGTGCCAGCAGCGCGATACCGACGGGGTCCGATGAGCAGTTCTTC. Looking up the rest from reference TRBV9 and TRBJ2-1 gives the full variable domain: DSGVTQTPKHLITATGQRVTLRCSPRSGDLSVYWYQQSLDQGLQFLIQYYNGEERAKGNILERFSAQQFPDLHSELNLSSLELGDSALYFCASSAIPTGSDEQFFGPGTRLTVL.

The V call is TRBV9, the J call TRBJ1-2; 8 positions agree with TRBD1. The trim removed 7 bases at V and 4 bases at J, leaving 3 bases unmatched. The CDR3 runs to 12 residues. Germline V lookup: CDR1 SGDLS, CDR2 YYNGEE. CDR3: CASSDRGYGYTF. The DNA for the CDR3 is TGTGCCAGCTCAGACAGGGGCTATGGCTACACCTTC.

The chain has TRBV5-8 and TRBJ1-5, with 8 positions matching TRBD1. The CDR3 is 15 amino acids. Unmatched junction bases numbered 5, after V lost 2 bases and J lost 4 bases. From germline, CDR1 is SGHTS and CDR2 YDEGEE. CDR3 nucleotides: TGTGCCAGCAGCTTATTCGGGACAGGAAATCAGCCCCAGCATTTT. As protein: CASSLFGTGNQPQHF.

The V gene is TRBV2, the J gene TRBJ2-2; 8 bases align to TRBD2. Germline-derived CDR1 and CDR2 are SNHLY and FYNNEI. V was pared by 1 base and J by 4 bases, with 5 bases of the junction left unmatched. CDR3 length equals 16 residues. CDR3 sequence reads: CASSEVQRETTGELFF. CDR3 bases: TGTGCCAGCAGTGAAGTGCAGCGGGAGACCACCGGGGAGCTGTTTTTT.

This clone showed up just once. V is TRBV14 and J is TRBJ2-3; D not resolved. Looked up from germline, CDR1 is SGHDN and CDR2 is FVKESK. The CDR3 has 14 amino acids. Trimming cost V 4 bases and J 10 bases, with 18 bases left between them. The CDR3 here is CASSLTHLDAAQYF. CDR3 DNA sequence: TGTGCCAGCAGCCTAACCCATCTAGACGCAGCGCAGTATTTT.

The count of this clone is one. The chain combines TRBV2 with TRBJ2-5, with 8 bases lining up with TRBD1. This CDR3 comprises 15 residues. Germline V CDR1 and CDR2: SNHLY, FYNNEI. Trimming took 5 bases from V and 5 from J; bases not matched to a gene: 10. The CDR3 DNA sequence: TGTGCCAGCAGTCCCCAGGGGGCTGGGTTGGAGACCCAGTACTTC. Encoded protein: CASSPQGAGLETQYF.

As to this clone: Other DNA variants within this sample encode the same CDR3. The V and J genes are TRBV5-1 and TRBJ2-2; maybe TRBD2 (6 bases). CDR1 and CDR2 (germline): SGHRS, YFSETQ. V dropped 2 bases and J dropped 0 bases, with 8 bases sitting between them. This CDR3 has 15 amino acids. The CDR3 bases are TGCGCCAGCAGCTTCGGGGACTCGAACACCGGGGAGCTGTTTTTT. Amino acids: CASSFGDSNTGELFF.

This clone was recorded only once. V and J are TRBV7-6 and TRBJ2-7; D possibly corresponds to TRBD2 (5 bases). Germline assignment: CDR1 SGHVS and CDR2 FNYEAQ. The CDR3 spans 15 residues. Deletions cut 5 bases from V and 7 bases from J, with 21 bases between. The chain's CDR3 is CASSRNSGRLGEQYF. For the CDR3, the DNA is TGTGCCAGCAGCCGAAACAGCGGACGTTTGGGGGAGCAGTACTTC. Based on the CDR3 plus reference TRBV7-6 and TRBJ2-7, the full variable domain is GAGVSQSPRYKVTKRGQDVALRCDPISGHVSLYWYRQALGQGPEFLTYFNYEAQQDKSGLPNDRFSAERPEGSISTLTIQRTEQRDSAMYRCASSRNSGRLGEQYFGPGTRLTVT.

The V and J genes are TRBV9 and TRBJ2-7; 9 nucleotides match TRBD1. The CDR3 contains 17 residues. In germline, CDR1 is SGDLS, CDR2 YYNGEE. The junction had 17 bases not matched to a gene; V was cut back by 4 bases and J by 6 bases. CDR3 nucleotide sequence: TGTGCCAGCAGCCCCACCTTTCTCGCGACAGGGGGTGGCGAGCAGTACTTC. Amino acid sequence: CASSPTFLATGGGEQYF.

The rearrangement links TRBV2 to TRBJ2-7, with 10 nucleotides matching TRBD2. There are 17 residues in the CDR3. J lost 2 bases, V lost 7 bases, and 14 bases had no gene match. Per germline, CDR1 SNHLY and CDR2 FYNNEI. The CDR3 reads CASTRGPSGTSAYEQYF. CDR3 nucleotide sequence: TGTGCCAGCACCCGAGGGCCTAGCGGGACTAGCGCCTACGAGCAGTACTTC.

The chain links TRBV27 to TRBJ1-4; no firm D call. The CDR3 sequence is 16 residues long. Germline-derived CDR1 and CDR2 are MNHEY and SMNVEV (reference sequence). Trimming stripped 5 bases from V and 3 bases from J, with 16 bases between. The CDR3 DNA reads TGTGCCAGCAGTCTAAGTTCGAGTAGTCCTAATGAAAAACTGTTTTTT. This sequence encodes CASSLSSSSPNEKLFF. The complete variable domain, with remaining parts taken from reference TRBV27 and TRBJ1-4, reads EAQVTQNPRYLITVTGKKLTVTCSQNMNHEYMSWYRQDPGLGLRQIYYSMNVEVTDKGDVPEGYKVSRKEKRNFPLILESPSPNQTSLYFCASSLSSSSPNEKLFFGSGTQLSVL.

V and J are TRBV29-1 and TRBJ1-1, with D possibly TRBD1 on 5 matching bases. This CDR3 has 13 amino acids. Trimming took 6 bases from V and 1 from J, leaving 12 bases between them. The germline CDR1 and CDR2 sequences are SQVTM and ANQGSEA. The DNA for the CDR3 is TGCAGCGTCCAAGACAGAAAGAACACTGAAGCTTTCTTT. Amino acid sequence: CSVQDRKNTEAFF. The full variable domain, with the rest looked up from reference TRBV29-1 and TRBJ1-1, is SAVISQKPSRDICQRGTSLTIQCQVDSQVTMMFWYRQQPGQSLTLIATANQGSEATYESGFVIDKFPISRPNLTFSTLTVSNMSPEDSSIYLCSVQDRKNTEAFFGQGTRLTVV.

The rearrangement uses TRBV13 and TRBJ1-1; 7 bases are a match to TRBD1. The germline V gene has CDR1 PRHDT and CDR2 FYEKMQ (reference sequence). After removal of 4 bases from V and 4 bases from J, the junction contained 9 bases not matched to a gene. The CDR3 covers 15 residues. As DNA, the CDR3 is TGTGCCAGCAGCTACGCGACAGGGATAAGCACTGAAGCTTTCTTT. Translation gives CASSYATGISTEAFF.

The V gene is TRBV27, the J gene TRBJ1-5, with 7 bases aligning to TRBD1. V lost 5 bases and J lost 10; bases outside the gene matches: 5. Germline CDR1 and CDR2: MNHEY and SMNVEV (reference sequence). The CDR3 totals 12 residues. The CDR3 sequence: CASSTTGIPQHF. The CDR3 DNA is TGTGCCAGCAGTACGACAGGGATTCCCCAGCATTTT.

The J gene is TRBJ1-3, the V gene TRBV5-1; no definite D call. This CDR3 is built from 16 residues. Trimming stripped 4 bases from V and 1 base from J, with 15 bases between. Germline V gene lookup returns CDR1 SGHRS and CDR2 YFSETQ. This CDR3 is CASSIKAVGSGNTIYF. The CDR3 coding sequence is TGCGCCAGCAGCATCAAAGCGGTGGGATCTGGAAACACCATATATTTT.

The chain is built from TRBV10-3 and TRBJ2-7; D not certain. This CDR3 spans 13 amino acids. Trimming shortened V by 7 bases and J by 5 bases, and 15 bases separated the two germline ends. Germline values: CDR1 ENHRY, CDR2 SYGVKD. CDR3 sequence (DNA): TGTGCCATCATGACCGATCCCCGGGACGAGCAGTACTTC. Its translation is CAIMTDPRDEQYF.

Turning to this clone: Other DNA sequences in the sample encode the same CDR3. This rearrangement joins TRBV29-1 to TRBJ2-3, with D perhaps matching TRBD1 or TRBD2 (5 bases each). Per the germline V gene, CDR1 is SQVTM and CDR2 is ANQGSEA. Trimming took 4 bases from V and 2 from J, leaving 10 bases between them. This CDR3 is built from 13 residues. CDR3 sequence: CSVAGRNTDTQYF. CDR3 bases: TGCAGCGTTGCGGGACGAAACACAGATACGCAGTATTTT.

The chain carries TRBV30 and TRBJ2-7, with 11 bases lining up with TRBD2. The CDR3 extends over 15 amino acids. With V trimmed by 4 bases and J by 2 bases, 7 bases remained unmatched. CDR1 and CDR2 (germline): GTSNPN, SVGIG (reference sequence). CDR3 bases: TGTGCCTGGAATTCTGTGACTAGCGGGACCTACGAGCAGTACTTC. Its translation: CAWNSVTSGTYEQYF.

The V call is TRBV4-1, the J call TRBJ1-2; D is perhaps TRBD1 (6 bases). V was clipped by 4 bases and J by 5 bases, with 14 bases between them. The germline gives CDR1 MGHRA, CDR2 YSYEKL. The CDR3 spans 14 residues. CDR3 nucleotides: TGCGCCAGCAGCCCAAGTGGGGGCCCTTATGGCTACACCTTC. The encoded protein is CASSPSGGPYGYTF.